The subject of this entry is one T cell receptor (beta chain). After removal of 5 bases from V and 12 bases from J, the junction contained 4 bases not matched to a gene. Germline CDR1 and CDR2: SGHVS and FNYEAQ. The CDR3 sequence is 12 residues long. This sample was taken from a study of cytomegalovirus exposure and HLA in healthy donors. The PCR had 60 Vbeta and 13 Jbeta primers. Assay: immunoSEQ multiplex PCR; the TCRdb copy retains only in-frame clones and omits some. The sample includes around 200,000 clones, 60% to 80% of them seen just once. The chain couples TRBV7-6 to TRBJ2-1; 10 bases are shared with TRBD1. This receptor was taken from a male donor in good health and CMV-seronegative. Specimen: PBMCs. CDR3 in DNA: TGTGCCAGCAGCCATCGGGACAGGGGGCAGTTCTTC. Protein product: CASSHRDRGQFF.